This T cell receptor (beta chain) was found in a study of blood T cell repertoires in COVID-19 (dated by TCRdb to the early 2020s). Concerning the study at large: Samples from collaborators originated in the United States, Italy and Spain and spanned both the acute and convalescent phases of COVID-19. Where HLA class I and class II types were available, the types were taken from metadata supplied by the sample provider, not from assay-based typing. The material from the prospective study consisted of cDNA or gDNA derived from T cells, B-cell-depleted T cells, or PBMCs. The dataset comprised deeply sampled blood TCRbeta repertoires from subjects exposed to, actively infected with, or recovered from COVID-19. A de-identified subject ID, COVID-19 status, age in years and sex were almost always included in the sample metadata. The samples were drawn from two sources: the first 160 participants of the ongoing ImmuneRACE study, and about 1,300 subjects contributed by 6 global collaborators. The repertoires were released in a freely available public database meant as a resource for research on the immune response to SARS-CoV-2.

For this clone: The antigen it binds to is not known. Base qualities are not recorded, but no much larger clone differs from it by a single base.

TCRbeta CDR3 regions were amplified from genomic DNA by means of the immunoSEQ Assay, a bias-controlled multiplex PCR. Turning to the authors' computational methods: The number of nucleated cells in each sample was estimated from the amplification of reference gene primers within the assay. To quantify the absolute abundance of each unique TCRbeta CDR3 rearrangement, sequence reads were collapsed and filtered. For each sample, productive Simpson clonality was calculated as the square root of Simpson's diversity index over productive rearrangements. TCRdb took this table from immuneACCESS and kept in-frame rearrangements with V and J called. Such tables lack part of the clones; where checked against another copy, unresolved V genes explain under half of the gap, and the rest is unexplained. V and J calls and clone size are as listed in that table; D and trimming were resolved from the DNA. This sample gives about 120,000 clones in total; roughly 77% of them show up just once. The ten largest clones represent approximately 16% of the sample.

What the research found in general, with its limitations: Clinical and demographic metadata were provided uncurated, with the amount varying by source and participant.

Looking up the germline V gene (reference sequence) yields CDR1 LNHNV and CDR2 YYDKDF. The germline V and J ends show losses of 4 bases and 5 bases respectively, and no gene match explains 8 bases of the junction. The CDR3 contains 15 residues, cysteine and phenylalanine counted. The CDR3 DNA has 45 bases and is translated from base 1. Collaborating institutions collected whole blood in K2EDTA tubes following their own protocols. For TCRbeta analysis, collaborators shipped samples as frozen whole blood, isolated PBMCs, or DNA extracted from either of those sample types. This chain joins TRBV15 to TRBJ1-5; 7 bases in between match TRBD1. This clonotype was sampled from a man between 60 and 70 years old with active or convalescent COVID-19. Sequences were obtained from peripheral blood. The DNA reads as follows: TGTGCCACCAGCATCGGCAGGGGGGTCCATCAGCCCCAGCATTTT. The translation is CATSIGRGVHQPQHF. Reference TRBV15 and TRBJ1-5 proteins supply the regions before and after the CDR3; the full variable domain is: DAMVIQNPRYQVTQFGKPVTLSCSQTLNHNVMYWYQQKSSQAPKLLFHYYDKDFNNEADTPDNFQSRRPNTSFCFLDIRSPGLGDTAMYLCATSIGRGVHQPQHFGDGTRLSIL.